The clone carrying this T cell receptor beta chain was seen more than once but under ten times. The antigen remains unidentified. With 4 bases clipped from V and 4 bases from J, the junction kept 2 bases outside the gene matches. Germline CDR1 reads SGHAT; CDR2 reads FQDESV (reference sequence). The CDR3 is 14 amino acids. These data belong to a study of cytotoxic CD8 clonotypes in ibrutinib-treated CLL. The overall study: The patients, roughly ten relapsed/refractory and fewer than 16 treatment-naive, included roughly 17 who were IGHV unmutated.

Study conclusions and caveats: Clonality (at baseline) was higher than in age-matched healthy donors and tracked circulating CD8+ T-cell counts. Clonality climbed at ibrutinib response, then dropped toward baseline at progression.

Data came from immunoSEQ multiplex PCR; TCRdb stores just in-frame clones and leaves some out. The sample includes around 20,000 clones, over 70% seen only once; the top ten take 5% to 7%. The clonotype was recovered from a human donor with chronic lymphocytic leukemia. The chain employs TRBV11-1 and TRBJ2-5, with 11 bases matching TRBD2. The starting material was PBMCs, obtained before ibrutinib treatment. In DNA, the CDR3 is TGTGCCAGCAGCTCCGGGACTAGCGGAGAGACCCAGTACTTC. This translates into CASSSGTSGETQYF.